This passage covers 16 T cell receptor beta chains from one sample sequenced in a study of cytomegalovirus exposure and HLA in healthy donors. Primers: 60 Vbeta forward and 13 Jbeta reverse. TCRdb's copy holds only in-frame clones and misses some; the assay was immunoSEQ multiplex PCR. This sample has some 110,000 clones, with roughly 74% found just once. Sequencing used PBMCs. The source is a woman in her 30s in good health and CMV-seronegative.

The genes are TRBV7-2 and TRBJ2-1; 11 nucleotides align to TRBD2. Germline V CDR1 and CDR2: SGHTA, FQGNSA. The CDR3 runs to 15 residues. After removal of 3 bases from V and 9 bases from J, the junction contained 7 bases not matched to a gene. Written as DNA, the CDR3 is TGTGCCAGCAGCTTCAGACTAGCGGGATCAGGTGAGCAGTTCTTC. Translating it yields CASSFRLAGSGEQFF.

The V and J genes are TRBV27 and TRBJ2-2; the D gene is possibly TRBD2 (6 bases). Trimming shortened V by 0 bases and J by 9 bases, and 11 bases separated the two germline ends. Germline loops: CDR1 MNHEY, CDR2 SMNVEV (reference sequence). This CDR3 spans 14 amino acids. In nucleotides, the CDR3 is TGTGCCAGCAGTTTATCACGGGAGTTTCGGGAGCTGTTTTTT. Amino acid sequence: CASSLSREFRELFF.

The chain recombines TRBV7-9 with TRBJ1-1; D not certain. Trimming stripped 0 bases from V and 0 bases from J, with 8 bases between. Germline CDR1 SEHNR, CDR2 FQNEAQ (reference sequence). The CDR3 is made up of 15 amino acids. The CDR3 spells CASSLARIMNTEAFF. The DNA of the CDR3 is TGTGCCAGCAGCTTAGCGCGGATAATGAACACTGAAGCTTTCTTT.

This rearrangement joins TRBV7-9 to TRBJ2-3; possibly TRBD1 for D (6 bases). CDR1 SEHNR and CDR2 FQNEAQ come from the germline V gene (reference sequence). The CDR3 sequence is 16 residues long. Trimming removed 1 base at V and 1 base at J, with 12 bases between. In DNA, the CDR3 is TGTGCCAGCAGCTTAGATACAGGGAAGGGCACAGATACGCAGTATTTT. Its protein is CASSLDTGKGTDTQYF.

This clone appeared a single time. The chain joins TRBV6-4 to TRBJ2-3; 9 bases line up with TRBD2. Germline V lookup: CDR1 MRHNA, CDR2 SNTAGT. This CDR3 is 16 amino acids long. The V gene end was trimmed by 2 bases and the J gene end by 2 bases; junction bases not matched to a gene: 5. As DNA, the CDR3 is TGTGCCAGCAGTGACGGTAGCGGGGGTGCCACAGATACGCAGTATTTT. Translation: CASSDGSGGATDTQYF.

The V gene is TRBV25-1, the J gene TRBJ2-7, with 8 bases matching TRBD1. This CDR3 spans 15 amino acids. The V gene end was trimmed by 8 bases and the J gene end by 5 bases; junction bases not matched to a gene: 14. CDR1 MGHDK and CDR2 SYGVNS come from the germline V gene. CDR3 DNA: TGTGCCAGCCTCAGGGCAGGGGGCTTTAGGGACGAGCAGTACTTC. Residues: CASLRAGGFRDEQYF.

The V gene is TRBV12-5, the J gene TRBJ1-1; D gene ambiguous. From germline, CDR1 is LGHNT and CDR2 FRNRAP. Trimming shortened V by 5 bases and J by 1 base, and 11 bases separated the two germline ends. The CDR3 runs to 14 residues. The CDR3, as DNA: TGTGCTAGTGGTGCAGGATACCCGAACACTGAAGCTTTCTTT. Encoded protein: CASGAGYPNTEAFF.

This sequence joins TRBV6-5 and TRBJ1-2; 8 bases match TRBD1. CDR3 length equals 14 residues. The V gene end was trimmed by 5 bases and the J gene end by 2 bases; junction bases not matched to a gene: 4. Germline CDR1 MNHEY, CDR2 SVGAGI. Written as DNA, the CDR3 is TGTGCCAGCAGTCCCCACAGGGGGAACTATGGCTACACCTTC. Its translation: CASSPHRGNYGYTF.

CDR3 sequence (DNA): TGTGCCAGCAGTCAACTAGCGGGGGGGCAAGAGACCCAGTACTTC. This gives the protein CASSQLAGGQETQYF. The genes are TRBV7-9 and TRBJ2-5; 13 bases are shared with TRBD2. J was trimmed by 2 bases and V by 6 bases; bases with no gene match: 3. The CDR3 covers 15 residues. Per the germline V gene, CDR1 is SEHNR and CDR2 is FQNEAQ (reference sequence).

This chain connects TRBV11-3 to TRBJ1-6, with 7 bases lining up with TRBD1. From germline, CDR1 is SGHNT and CDR2 YENEEA. V dropped 5 bases and J dropped 4; count of bases not matched to a gene: 5. This CDR3 is 15 amino acids long. The CDR3 bases are TGTGCCAGCAGCACTGGGACAGCATATAATTCACCCCTCCACTTT. It translates to CASSTGTAYNSPLHF.

This rearrangement joins TRBV2 to TRBJ1-2, with a tentative D call TRBD1 (5 bases). The CDR3 loop spans 15 amino acids. V was cut by 6 bases and J by 4 bases, with 18 bases left in between. From germline, CDR1 is SNHLY and CDR2 FYNNEI. Written as DNA, the CDR3 is TGTGCCAGCAGGAGCGGGACGGCGGGAGGCTATGGCTACACCTTC. It yields the protein CASRSGTAGGYGYTF.

The gene calls are TRBV27 and TRBJ1-2; a weak D match, TRBD1 (6 bases). V was clipped by 6 bases and J by 1 base, with 12 bases between them. The CDR3 is 14 residues long. Germline V lookup: CDR1 MNHEY, CDR2 SMNVEV (reference sequence). The DNA for the CDR3 is TGTGCCAGCAGATCCGACAGGAGTAACTATGGCTACACCTTC. Translation: CASRSDRSNYGYTF.

About this clone itself: The identical CDR3 is also encoded by other nucleotide sequences in the sample. The V gene is TRBV9, the J gene TRBJ2-2; TRBD2 matches at 7 bases. The CDR3 length is 15 residues. Germline V CDR1 and CDR2: SGDLS, YYNGEE. V lost 2 bases and J lost 0; bases outside the gene matches: 1. CDR3 DNA sequence: TGTGCCAGCAGCGTGGGGGGGGCGAACACCGGGGAGCTGTTTTTT. Translating it yields CASSVGGANTGELFF.

The V call is TRBV1, the J call TRBJ2-3; TRBD2 was called by the table and not checked on the DNA. TRBV1 is marked as a pseudogene. The CDR3 spans 16 residues. Here the CDR3 reads CTSGTSGRPSTDTQYF. The CDR3 bases are TGCACCAGCGGGACTAGCGGGAGGCCTAGCACAGATACGCAGTATTTT.

This chain's CDR3 is CASSLGTSGGDEQFF. In nucleotides, the CDR3 is TGTGCCAGCAGCCTCGGGACTAGCGGGGGGGATGAGCAGTTCTTC. The V call is TRBV7-3, the J call TRBJ2-1; 16 nucleotides match TRBD2. The CDR3 totals 15 residues. From germline, CDR1 is SGHTA and CDR2 FQGTGA. After removal of 5 bases from V and 8 bases from J, the junction contained 3 bases not matched to a gene. Full variable domain (outside the CDR3, taken from reference TRBV7-3 and TRBJ2-1): GAGVSQTPSNKVTEKGKYVELRCDPISGHTALYWYRQSLGQGPEFLIYFQGTGAADDSGLPNDRFFAVRPEGSVSTLKIQRTERGDSAVYLCASSLGTSGGDEQFFGPGTRLTVL.

The count of this clone is one. The same CDR3 arises from other DNA sequences in this sample as well. The chain employs TRBV5-1 and TRBJ2-7, with TRBD1 matching 9 bases. The CDR3 is 16 residues long. CDR1 and CDR2 (germline): SGHRS, YFSETQ. The ends lost 8 bases at V and 2 bases at J; junction bases unmatched: 14. The CDR3 DNA sequence: TGCGCCAGTAGCCGTCTGCCGGGACAGGGAACCTACGAGCAGTACTTC. It encodes CASSRLPGQGTYEQYF.